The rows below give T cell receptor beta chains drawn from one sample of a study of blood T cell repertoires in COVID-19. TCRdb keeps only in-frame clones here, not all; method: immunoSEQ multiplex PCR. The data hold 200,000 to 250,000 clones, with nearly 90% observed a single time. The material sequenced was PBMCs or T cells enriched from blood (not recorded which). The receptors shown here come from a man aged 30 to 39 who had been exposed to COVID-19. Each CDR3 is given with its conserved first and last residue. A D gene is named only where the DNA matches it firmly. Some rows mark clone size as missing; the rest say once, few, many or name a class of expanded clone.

CDR3 protein: CATSRDKWREAFF
CDR3 DNA: TGTGCCACCAGCAGAGATAAATGGAGGGAAGCTTTCTTT
CDR3 length: 13
clone size: -
V gene: TRBV15
J gene: TRBJ1-1
D gene: -

CDR3 protein: CASSADRGNQPQHF
CDR3 DNA: TGTGCCAGCAGTGCGGACAGGGGAAACCAGCCCCAGCATTTT
CDR3 length: 14
clone size: few
V gene: TRBV27
J gene: TRBJ1-5
D gene: TRBD1

CDR3 protein: CASSQDSGSLDGYTF
CDR3 DNA: TGTGCCAGCAGCCAAGATTCAGGGTCACTGGATGGCTACACCTTC
CDR3 length: 15
clone size: -
V gene: TRBV3-1/TRBV3-2
J gene: TRBJ1-2
D gene: -

CDR3 protein: CASAPGQGAIPVETQYF
CDR3 DNA: TGTGCTAGCGCCCCGGGACAGGGGGCGATTCCGGTTGAGACCCAGTACTTC
CDR3 length: 17
clone size: -
V gene: TRBV12-5
J gene: TRBJ2-5
D gene: TRBD1

CDR3 protein: CASSFQGGQADTQYF
CDR3 DNA: TGTGCCAGCAGCTTCCAAGGGGGCCAAGCAGATACGCAGTATTTT
CDR3 length: 15
clone size: -
V gene: TRBV11-3
J gene: TRBJ2-3
D gene: TRBD1

CDR3 protein: CASSLETGPGSPLHF
CDR3 DNA: TGTGCCAGCAGCTTAGAAACAGGGCCCGGTTCACCCCTCCACTTT
CDR3 length: 15
clone size: -
V gene: TRBV11-2
J gene: TRBJ1-6
D gene: -

CDR3 protein: CASSLQGGSTGELFF
CDR3 DNA: TGCGCCAGCAGCTTACAAGGAGGGAGCACCGGGGAGCTGTTTTTT
CDR3 length: 15
clone size: -
V gene: TRBV5-1
J gene: TRBJ2-2
D gene: -

CDR3 protein: CASSLVGQGGWNTEAFF
CDR3 DNA: TGCGCCAGCAGCTTGGTCGGGCAGGGGGGATGGAACACTGAAGCTTTCTTT
CDR3 length: 17
clone size: -
V gene: TRBV5-1
J gene: TRBJ1-1
D gene: TRBD1

CDR3 protein: CASSPNTNTEAFF
CDR3 DNA: TGTGCCAGCAGCCCGAACACGAACACTGAAGCTTTCTTT
CDR3 length: 13
clone size: -
V gene: TRBV12-3/TRBV12-4
J gene: TRBJ1-1
D gene: -

CDR3 protein: CASSIGGAYEQYF
CDR3 DNA: TGTGCCAGTAGTATCGGCGGGGCCTACGAGCAGTACTTC
CDR3 length: 13
clone size: -
V gene: TRBV19
J gene: TRBJ2-7
D gene: -

CDR3 protein: CASSLGAGLTNTGELFF
CDR3 DNA: TGTGCCAGCAGCTTGGGAGCGGGCCTGACGAACACCGGGGAGCTGTTTTTT
CDR3 length: 17
clone size: -
V gene: TRBV5-4
J gene: TRBJ2-2
D gene: -

CDR3 protein: CASSNELAALGEQFF
CDR3 DNA: TGTGCCAGCAGCAATGAGCTGGCGGCCCTTGGGGAGCAGTTCTTC
CDR3 length: 15
clone size: -
V gene: TRBV21-1
J gene: TRBJ2-1
D gene: -

CDR3 protein: CATSRDSVSNQPQHF
CDR3 DNA: TGTGCCACCAGCAGAGACAGTGTCAGCAATCAGCCCCAGCATTTT
CDR3 length: 15
clone size: -
V gene: TRBV15
J gene: TRBJ1-5
D gene: -

CDR3 protein: CASRSWDRGRVEKLFF
CDR3 DNA: TGTGCCAGCCGCTCCTGGGACAGGGGGCGGGTTGAAAAACTGTTTTTT
CDR3 length: 16
clone size: -
V gene: TRBV28
J gene: TRBJ1-4
D gene: TRBD1